This TCR beta chain was sequenced for a study of OX40 agonist ivuxolimab in advanced cancers. Study information: In this trial design, patients received ivuxolimab intravenously at 0.01 to 10 mg/kg every 2 weeks. Points from the study as a whole: The study found that CD8+ T cells averaged more expanded clones than CD4+. In a subset of nonresponders, normalized T-cell clonal expansion was also low.

Germline assignment: CDR1 SGHTA and CDR2 FQGNSA. The CDR3 is 14 residues long. Losses at the gene ends were 5 bases for V and 5 bases for J; bases not matched to a gene: 7. Using immunoSEQ multiplex PCR, the repertoire was profiled, and TCRdb retains in-frame clones only, with some absent. The repertoire includes about 60,000 clones, roughly nine tenths of them detected once, and about 1% sits in the top ten. Points on this clone: The target antigen is unknown.

Anyone with autoimmune disease history or systemic immunosuppression was excluded. The receptor was derived from an adult with an advanced solid tumor such as melanoma, head and neck, liver or kidney cancer. Sequenced here: CD4+ or CD8+ T cells sorted from blood, sampled in a trial of the OX40 agonist ivuxolimab. The chain combines TRBV7-2 with TRBJ2-5; 8 positions match TRBD2. DNA of the CDR3: TGTGCCAGCAGCCGCGGGAGGAGCCGGGAGACCCAGTACTTC. It encodes CASSRGRSRETQYF.